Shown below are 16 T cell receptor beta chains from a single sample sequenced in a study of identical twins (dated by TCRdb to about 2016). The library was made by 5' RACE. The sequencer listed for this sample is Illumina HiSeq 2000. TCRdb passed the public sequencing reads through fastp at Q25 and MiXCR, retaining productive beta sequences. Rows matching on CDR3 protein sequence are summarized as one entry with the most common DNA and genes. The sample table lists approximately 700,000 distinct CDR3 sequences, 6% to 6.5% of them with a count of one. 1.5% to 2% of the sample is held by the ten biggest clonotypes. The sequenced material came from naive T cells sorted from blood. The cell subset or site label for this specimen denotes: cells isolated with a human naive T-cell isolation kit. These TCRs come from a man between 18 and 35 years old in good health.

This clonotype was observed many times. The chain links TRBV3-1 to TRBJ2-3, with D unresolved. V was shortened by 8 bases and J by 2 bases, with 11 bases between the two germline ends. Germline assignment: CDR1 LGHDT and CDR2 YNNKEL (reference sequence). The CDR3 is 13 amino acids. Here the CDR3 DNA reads TGTGCCAGCTCGCCGCGCCTCACAGATACGCAGTATTTT. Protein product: CASSPRLTDTQYF.

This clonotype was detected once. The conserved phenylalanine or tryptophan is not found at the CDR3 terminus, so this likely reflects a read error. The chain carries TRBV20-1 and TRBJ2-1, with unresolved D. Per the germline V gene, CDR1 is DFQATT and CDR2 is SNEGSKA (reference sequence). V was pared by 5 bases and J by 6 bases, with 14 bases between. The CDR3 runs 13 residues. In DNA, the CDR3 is TGCAGTGCTCGTTGGCTCCCCATCAATGAGCAGTTCCTC. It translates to CSARWLPINEQFL.

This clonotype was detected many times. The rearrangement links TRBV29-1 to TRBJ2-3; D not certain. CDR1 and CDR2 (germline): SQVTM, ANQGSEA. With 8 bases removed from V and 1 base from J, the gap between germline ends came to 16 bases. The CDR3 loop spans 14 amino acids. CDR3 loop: CSSHRAGGTDTQYF. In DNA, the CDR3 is TGCAGCTCCCATAGGGCAGGAGGCACAGATACGCAGTATTTT.

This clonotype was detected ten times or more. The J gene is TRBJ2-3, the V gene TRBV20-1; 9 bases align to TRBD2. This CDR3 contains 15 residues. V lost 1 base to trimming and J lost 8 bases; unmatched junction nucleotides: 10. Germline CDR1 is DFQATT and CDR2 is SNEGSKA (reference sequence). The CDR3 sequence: CSARAVREGGGTQYF. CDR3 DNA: TGCAGTGCTAGAGCTGTGCGGGAGGGGGGAGGTACGCAGTATTTT.

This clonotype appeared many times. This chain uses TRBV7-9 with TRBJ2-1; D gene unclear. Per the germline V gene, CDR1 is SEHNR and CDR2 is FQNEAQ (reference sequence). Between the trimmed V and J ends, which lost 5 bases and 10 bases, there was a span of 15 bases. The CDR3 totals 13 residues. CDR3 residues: CASSPPQTSEQFF. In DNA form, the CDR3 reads TGTGCCAGCAGCCCCCCCCAGACCTCAGAGCAGTTCTTC. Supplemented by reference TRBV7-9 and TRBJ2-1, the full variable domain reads DTGVSQNPRHKITKRGQNVTFRCDPISEHNRLYWYRQTLGQGPEFLTYFQNEAQLEKSRLLSDRFSAERPKGSFSTLEIQRTEQGDSAMYLCASSPPQTSEQFFGPGTRLTVL.

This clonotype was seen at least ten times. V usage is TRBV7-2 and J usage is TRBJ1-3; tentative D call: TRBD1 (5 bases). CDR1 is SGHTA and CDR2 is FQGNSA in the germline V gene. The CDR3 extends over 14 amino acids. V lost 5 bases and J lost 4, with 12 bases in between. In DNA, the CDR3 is TGTGCCAGCAGCGCAGGGTCTACCGGAAACACCATATATTTT. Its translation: CASSAGSTGNTIYF.

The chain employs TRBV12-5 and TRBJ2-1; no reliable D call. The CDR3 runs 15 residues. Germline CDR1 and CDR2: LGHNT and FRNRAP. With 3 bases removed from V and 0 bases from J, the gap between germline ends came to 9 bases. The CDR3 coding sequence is TGTGCTAGTGGTTTATCAGCGAGCTCCTACAATGAGCAGTTCTTC. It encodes CASGLSASSYNEQFF.

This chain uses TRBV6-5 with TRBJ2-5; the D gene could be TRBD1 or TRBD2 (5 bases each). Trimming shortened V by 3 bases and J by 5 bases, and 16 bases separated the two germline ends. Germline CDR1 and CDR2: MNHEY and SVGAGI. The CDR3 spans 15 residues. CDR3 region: CASSYVPDRGETQYF. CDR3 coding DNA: TGTGCCAGCAGTTATGTGCCAGACAGAGGGGAGACCCAGTACTTC.

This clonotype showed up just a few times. CDR3 region: CSAKGLAGVYNEQFF. The CDR3 DNA reads TGCAGTGCTAAAGGACTAGCGGGAGTCTACAATGAGCAGTTCTTC. The gene calls are TRBV20-1 and TRBJ2-1, with TRBD2 matching 13 bases. CDR1 DFQATT and CDR2 SNEGSKA come from the germline V gene (reference sequence). CDR3 length: 15 amino acids. Trimming at V came to 4 bases and at J to 3 bases, leaving 3 bases not matched to a gene.

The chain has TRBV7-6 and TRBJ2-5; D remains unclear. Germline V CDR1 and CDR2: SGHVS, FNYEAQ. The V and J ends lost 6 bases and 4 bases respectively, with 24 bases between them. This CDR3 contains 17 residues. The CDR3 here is CASSTLTGRLLRETQYF. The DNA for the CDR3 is TGTGCCAGCAGTACATTAACGGGCAGATTATTAAGAGAGACCCAGTACTTC.

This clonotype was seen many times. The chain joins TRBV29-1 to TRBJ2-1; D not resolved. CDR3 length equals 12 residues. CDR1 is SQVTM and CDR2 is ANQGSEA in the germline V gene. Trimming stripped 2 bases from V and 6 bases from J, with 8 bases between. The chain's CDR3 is CSVESRSNEQFF. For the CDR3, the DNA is TGCAGCGTTGAAAGTCGATCCAATGAGCAGTTCTTC.

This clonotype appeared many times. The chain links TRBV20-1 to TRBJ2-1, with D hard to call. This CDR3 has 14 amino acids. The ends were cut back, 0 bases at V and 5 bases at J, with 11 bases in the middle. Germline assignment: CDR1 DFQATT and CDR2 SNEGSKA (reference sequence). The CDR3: CSARELLRNNEQFF. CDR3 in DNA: TGCAGTGCTAGAGAACTGCTTCGGAACAATGAGCAGTTCTTC.

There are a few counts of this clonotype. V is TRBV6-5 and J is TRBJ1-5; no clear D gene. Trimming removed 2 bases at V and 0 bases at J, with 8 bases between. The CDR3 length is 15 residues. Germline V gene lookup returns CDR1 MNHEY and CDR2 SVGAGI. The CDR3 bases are TGTGCCAGCAGTTACCATCCAAATAGCAATCAGCCCCAGCATTTT. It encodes CASSYHPNSNQPQHF.

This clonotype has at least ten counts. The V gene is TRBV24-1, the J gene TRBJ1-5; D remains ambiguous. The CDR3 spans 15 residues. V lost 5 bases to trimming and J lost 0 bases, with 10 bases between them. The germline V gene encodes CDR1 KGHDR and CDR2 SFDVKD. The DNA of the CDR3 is TGTGCCACCAGTGGCGGCAGATATAGCAATCAGCCCCAGCATTTT. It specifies CATSGGRYSNQPQHF.

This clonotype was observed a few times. CDR3 sequence reads: CASSTTGALGTGELFF. The DNA of the CDR3 is TGTGCCAGCAGTACAACGGGGGCGCTGGGAACCGGGGAGCTGTTTTTT. The chain combines TRBV6-1 with TRBJ2-2; D possibly uses TRBD1 or TRBD2 (6 bases each). The CDR3 is made up of 16 amino acids. Germline V gene lookup returns CDR1 MNHNS and CDR2 SASEGT. The V end was cut by 5 bases, the J end by 5 bases, with 18 bases between.

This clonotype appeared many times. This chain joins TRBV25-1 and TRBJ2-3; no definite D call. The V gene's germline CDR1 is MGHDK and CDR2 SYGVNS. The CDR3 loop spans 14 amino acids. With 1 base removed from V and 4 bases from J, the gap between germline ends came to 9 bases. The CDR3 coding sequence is TGTGCCAGCAGTGAATCTGAGGTGCCAGATACGCAGTATTTT. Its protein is CASSESEVPDTQYF. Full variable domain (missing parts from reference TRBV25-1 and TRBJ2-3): EADIYQTPRYLVIGTGKKITLECSQTMGHDKMYWYQQDPGMELHLIHYSYGVNSTEKGDLSSESTVSRIRTEHFPLTLESARPSHTSQYLCASSESEVPDTQYFGPGTRLTVL.